This passage covers 31 T cell receptor beta chains from one sample sequenced in a study of shared clonotypes between healthy human individuals. Assay: immunoSEQ multiplex PCR; the TCRdb copy retains only in-frame clones and omits some. The table lists nearly 600,000 clones, nearly 97% of them singletons. CD8 cells regarded as naive lacked CD45RO, were positively chosen for CCR7, and omitted terminally differentiated effector memory CD45RA+ cells. The sample comprised naive CD8+ T cells sorted from blood. These receptor sequences come from a woman younger than 45 in good health.

This chain joins TRBV7-9 and TRBJ2-1, with D perhaps matching TRBD2 (5 bases). In germline, CDR1 is SEHNR, CDR2 FQNEAQ (reference sequence). CDR3 size: 15 residues. V lost 3 bases and J 2 bases, leaving 11 bases between the germline ends. CDR3 amino acids: CASSLAGKTYNEQFF. DNA for the CDR3: TGTGCCAGCAGCTTGGCGGGTAAGACCTACAATGAGCAGTTCTTC.

A note on this clone: Within the sample, other DNA sequences also encode this same CDR3. The CDR3 DNA is TGTGCCAGCAGCCCTGGACAGGGGGCGTACGAGCAGTACTTC. Translation gives CASSPGQGAYEQYF. The V and J genes are TRBV5-5 and TRBJ2-7; 11 bases map to TRBD1. The V gene end was trimmed by 4 bases and the J gene end by 4 bases; junction bases not matched to a gene: 4. CDR1 and CDR2 from the germline V gene are SGHKS and YYEKEE (reference sequence). This CDR3 spans 14 amino acids.

The chain has TRBV7-7 and TRBJ2-5, with D hard to call. The assigned J gene may be wrong: the sequence end matches TRBJ2-7 better. The CDR3 is 14 residues long. Germline CDR1 SSHAT, CDR2 FNYEAQ (reference sequence). CDR3 in amino acids: CASSLGLGSYEQYF. The CDR3 DNA sequence: TGTGCCAGCAGCTTAGGCTTAGGGTCCTACGAGCAGTACTTC.

CDR3 bases: TGTGCCAGCAGTCCCGGCAGGACCATCTACGAGCAGTACTTC. Its translation is CASSPGRTIYEQYF. The rearrangement joins TRBV27 to TRBJ2-7; D is ambiguous. Trimming took 5 bases from V and 3 from J, leaving 14 bases between them. The CDR3 has 14 amino acids. CDR1 is MNHEY, CDR2 SMNVEV, per germline (reference sequence).

V gene TRBV6-5 combines with J gene TRBJ1-1, with 7 positions matching TRBD1. CDR3 length equals 14 residues. Trimming cost V 5 bases and J 6 bases; bases outside gene matches: 9. Germline V lookup: CDR1 MNHEY, CDR2 SVGAGI. The CDR3 region is CASSADRAFPEAFF. CDR3 in DNA: TGTGCCAGCAGTGCCGACAGGGCTTTTCCTGAAGCTTTCTTT.

The count of this clone is one. V is TRBV28 and J is TRBJ2-5; perhaps TRBD1 as D (5 bases). The V end lost 4 bases, the J end lost 1 base, and 13 bases lay between the germline ends. This CDR3 region has 15 residues. CDR1 is MDHEN and CDR2 is SYDVKM in the germline V gene. This chain's CDR3 is CASSYVTDSQETQYF. CDR3 nucleotide sequence: TGTGCCAGCAGTTACGTCACCGACAGCCAAGAGACCCAGTACTTC.

The rearrangement joins TRBV4-1 to TRBJ2-1; TRBD2 agrees at 7 bases. The CDR3 length is 17 residues. Trimming removed 3 bases from V and 8 bases from J; junction bases left unmatched: 16. CDR1 and CDR2 (germline): MGHRA, YSYEKL. The CDR3 coding sequence is TGCGCCAGCAGCCAGAGGTCAGGCGGGAGCGTTGGCTATGAGCAGTTCTTC. Translating it yields CASSQRSGGSVGYEQFF.

The chain employs TRBV7-9 and TRBJ1-2; 7 bases line up with TRBD1. CDR1 SEHNR and CDR2 FQNEAQ come from the germline V gene (reference sequence). There are 13 residues in the CDR3. The J segment lost 4 bases and the V segment lost 1 base, leaving 0 bases of the junction unmatched. For the CDR3, the DNA is TGTGCCAGCAGCTTAGGACAGGGCTATGGCTACACCTTC. Amino acids: CASSLGQGYGYTF.

J is TRBJ2-7 and V is TRBV10-2, with D possibly called TRBD1 or TRBD2 (5 bases each). From germline, CDR1 is WSHSY and CDR2 SAAADI. Trimming removed 6 bases at V and 4 bases at J, with 13 bases between. CDR3 length: 13 residues. The CDR3 loop reads CASREAGLYEQYF. The CDR3 DNA sequence: TGCGCCAGCAGGGAGGCAGGGTTATACGAGCAGTACTTC.

The chain joins TRBV5-6 to TRBJ2-1, with D unresolved. V shed 1 base and J shed 9 bases, with 11 bases lying between them. CDR3 length: 13 residues. From germline, CDR1 is SGHDT and CDR2 YYEEEE. CDR3 in amino acids: CASSLKFPGEQFF. The DNA of the CDR3 is TGTGCCAGCAGCTTGAAATTCCCTGGTGAGCAGTTCTTC.

The count of this clone is one. The chain uses TRBV2 and TRBJ1-5; D is unclear. This CDR3 is 13 amino acids long. V was cut by 4 bases and J by 4 bases, with 8 bases left in between. Germline values: CDR1 SNHLY, CDR2 FYNNEI. CDR3: CASSADGNQPQHF. The CDR3 region has the DNA TGTGCCAGCAGTGCGGACGGGAATCAGCCCCAGCATTTT.

The chain has TRBV13 and TRBJ2-3, with 10 bases matching TRBD1. Germline values: CDR1 PRHDT, CDR2 FYEKMQ (reference sequence). The CDR3 length is 16 residues. Germline trimming cut 4 bases from V and 2 bases from J; bases unmatched to any gene: 6. CDR3 nucleotides: TGTGCCAGCAGCTCCGAGGACAGGGGGTACACAGATACGCAGTATTTT. Translated: CASSSEDRGYTDTQYF.

The chain has TRBV5-6 and TRBJ1-1; D might be TRBD1 (5 bases). This CDR3 region has 13 residues. Per the germline V gene, CDR1 is SGHDT and CDR2 is YYEEEE. The V and J ends lost 0 bases and 7 bases respectively, with 10 bases between them. The DNA of the CDR3 is TGTGCCAGCAGCTTGGTTGGGGCCGGTGAAGCTTTCTTT. It is translated as CASSLVGAGEAFF. The entire variable domain, with the rest obtained from reference TRBV5-6 and TRBJ1-1, is as follows: DAGVTQSPTHLIKTRGQQVTLRCSPKSGHDTVSWYQQALGQGPQFIFQYYEEEERQRGNFPDRFSGHQFPNYSSELNVNALLLGDSALYLCASSLVGAGEAFFGQGTRLTVV.

The chain recombines TRBV11-2 with TRBJ2-2; 11 positions match TRBD2. After removal of 5 bases from V and 6 bases from J, the junction contained 8 bases not matched to a gene. Germline values: CDR1 SGHAT, CDR2 FQNNGV. The CDR3 is made up of 16 amino acids. The DNA for the CDR3 is TGTGCCAGCAGCGACATTAGCGGGAGGGCCCCCGGGGAGCTGTTTTTT. This encodes CASSDISGRAPGELFF.

The J gene is TRBJ2-7, the V gene TRBV4-2; 7 bases fit TRBD2. Trimming cost V 0 bases and J 3 bases; bases outside gene matches: 2. Germline V gene lookup returns CDR1 LGHNA and CDR2 YNFKEQ. The CDR3 sequence is 14 residues long. CDR3 loop: CASSQEPGGYEQYF. As DNA, the CDR3 is TGTGCCAGCAGCCAAGAACCGGGAGGCTACGAGCAGTACTTC.

The chain couples TRBV9 to TRBJ2-7, with D perhaps TRBD2 (6 bases). The CDR3 covers 14 residues. Germline CDR1 SGDLS, CDR2 YYNGEE. V lost 2 bases and J 2 bases, leaving 11 bases between the germline ends. The CDR3 DNA follows: TGTGCCAGCAGCGTGGGGGGTAAGGCCTACGAGCAGTACTTC. Protein product: CASSVGGKAYEQYF.

The V call is TRBV6-1, the J call TRBJ2-7; 9 bases fit TRBD2. V gave up 2 bases and J gave up 3 bases; unmatched junction bases: 5. The CDR3 totals 15 residues. Germline assignment: CDR1 MNHNS and CDR2 SASEGT. CDR3 region: CASSELRLAVYEQYF. The CDR3 DNA reads as TGTGCCAGCAGTGAACTCCGACTAGCGGTCTACGAGCAGTACTTC.

To note about this clone: In the same sample, other DNA sequences code for this CDR3. The V call is TRBV29-1, the J call TRBJ2-1; 7 nucleotides agree with TRBD2. The V segment lost 3 bases and the J segment 2 bases; nucleotides outside the gene matches: 7. From germline, CDR1 is SQVTM and CDR2 ANQGSEA. The CDR3 is 15 amino acids. The CDR3 spells CSVEGTSGTYNEQFF. CDR3 bases: TGCAGCGTTGAGGGTACGAGCGGGACCTACAATGAGCAGTTCTTC.

The chain is built from TRBV6-5 and TRBJ1-1; D is unclear. The CDR3 covers 15 residues. Per the germline V gene, CDR1 is MNHEY and CDR2 is SVGAGI. Trimming pared 5 bases from V and 1 base from J, leaving 14 bases between. The CDR3 region has the DNA TGTGCCAGCAGTACCTCGGGGTCTGGGAACACTGAAGCTTTCTTT. Residues: CASSTSGSGNTEAFF.

The rearrangement uses TRBV28 and TRBJ1-5; weak D call: TRBD1 (6 bases). Germline assignment: CDR1 MDHEN and CDR2 SYDVKM. V gave up 6 bases and J gave up 6 bases, with 18 bases separating them. This CDR3 is 15 amino acids long. The DNA of the CDR3 is TGTGCCAGCAGGGACGGGACGGGAGGGGGTCAGCCCCAGCATTTT. It codes for CASRDGTGGGQPQHF.

This chain uses TRBV12-2 with TRBJ1-2. TRBV12-2 is shown as a pseudogene. CDR3 length: 14 amino acids. The CDR3 protein is CASRLEGWAPWDTF. The CDR3 DNA sequence: TGTGCAAGTCGCTTAGAGGGTTGGGCCCCCTGGGACACCTTC.

This clone appeared once. The chain is built from TRBV27 and TRBJ2-7; 8 bases fit TRBD1. V was clipped by 4 bases and J by 4 bases; unmatched bases: 6. The germline gives CDR1 MNHEY, CDR2 SMNVEV (reference sequence). CDR3 length: 14 amino acids. CDR3 nucleotides: TGTGCCAGCAGTTCGAGGACAGGGAGGTACGAGCAGTACTTC. It yields the protein CASSSRTGRYEQYF.

This clone has just one count. The chain links TRBV7-9 to TRBJ2-7; no clear D. V shed 0 bases and J shed 4 bases, with 16 bases lying between them. The CDR3 contains 16 residues. The germline V gene encodes CDR1 SEHNR and CDR2 FQNEAQ (reference sequence). The CDR3 region has the DNA TGTGCCAGCAGCTTAGCGCAAGGGTTCACCGCTTACGAGCAGTACTTC. It specifies CASSLAQGFTAYEQYF.

The chain recombines TRBV6-5 with TRBJ1-4; 9 nucleotides align to TRBD1. Germline lookup yields CDR1 MNHEY and CDR2 SVGAGI. V shed 4 bases and J 8 bases; nucleotides not matched to a gene: 5. The CDR3 covers 14 residues. The CDR3 is CASSLTGGREKLFF. For the CDR3, the DNA is TGTGCCAGCAGTTTGACAGGGGGGCGCGAAAAACTGTTTTTT.

CDR3: CASSVGEGRINQPQHF. The CDR3 region has the DNA TGTGCCAGCAGTGTCGGAGAGGGGCGGATCAATCAGCCCCAGCATTTT. The chain joins TRBV28 to TRBJ1-5; a weak D match, TRBD1 (5 bases). Germline CDR1 reads MDHEN; CDR2 reads SYDVKM. This CDR3 comprises 16 residues. V dropped 5 bases and J dropped 3 bases, with 17 bases sitting between them. Full variable domain (missing parts from reference TRBV28 and TRBJ1-5): DVKVTQSSRYLVKRTGEKVFLECVQDMDHENMFWYRQDPGLGLRLIYFSYDVKMKEKGDIPEGYSVSREKKERFSLILESASTNQTSMYLCASSVGEGRINQPQHFGDGTRLSIL.

V is TRBV2 and J is TRBJ2-7; D is perhaps TRBD1 (5 bases). The CDR3 runs 11 residues. V was trimmed by 9 bases and J by 4 bases, leaving 10 bases between them. The germline CDR1 and CDR2 sequences are SNHLY and FYNNEI. CDR3 nucleotide sequence: TGTGCCAGTTCTCAGGGTTACGAGCAGTACTTC. Its translation is CASSQGYEQYF.

V gene TRBV10-1 combines with J gene TRBJ2-7; D is uncertain. Germline loops: CDR1 WNHNN, CDR2 SYGVQD (reference sequence). V was pared by 2 bases and J by 7 bases, with 12 bases between. The CDR3 sequence is 13 residues long. The chain's CDR3 is CASSEALGWEQYF. The CDR3 coding sequence is TGCGCCAGCAGTGAGGCCCTGGGATGGGAGCAGTACTTC.

The rearrangement joins TRBV27 to TRBJ2-7, with TRBD2 matching 12 bases. Germline trimming cut 4 bases from V and 4 bases from J; bases unmatched to any gene: 2. The CDR3 is 14 residues long. The germline CDR1 and CDR2 sequences are MNHEY and SMNVEV (reference sequence). The CDR3 region is CASSSTSGRYEQYF. The CDR3 DNA reads as TGTGCCAGCAGTTCAACTAGCGGGAGGTACGAGCAGTACTTC.

This chain uses TRBV6-5 with TRBJ1-5; D remains unclear. Trimming removed 5 bases from V and 5 bases from J, with 10 bases in between. CDR3 length: 13 residues. In germline, CDR1 is MNHEY, CDR2 SVGAGI. The CDR3 region has the DNA TGTGCCAGCAGTCCCGGCGGGGATCAGCCCCAGCATTTT. It codes for CASSPGGDQPQHF.

Only one count was recorded for this clone. The chain recombines TRBV7-8 with TRBJ2-1; 9 nucleotides align to TRBD2. Trimming cost V 5 bases and J 4 bases; bases outside gene matches: 15. CDR1 and CDR2 (germline): SGHVS, FQNEAQ. The CDR3 has 18 residues. In nucleotides, the CDR3 is TGTGCCAGCAGCCGATCTAGCGGGATCCAGTCCCAATACAATGAGCAGTTCTTC. Translated: CASSRSSGIQSQYNEQFF.

The chain joins TRBV7-2 to TRBJ2-1; unclear D gene. The germline gives CDR1 SGHTA, CDR2 FQGNSA. V shed 2 bases and J shed 7 bases, with 9 bases lying between them. The CDR3 sequence is 13 residues long. The CDR3 loop is CASSLRIGNEQFF. CDR3 bases: TGTGCCAGCAGCTTAAGGATAGGGAATGAGCAGTTCTTC. Complete variable domain (other parts from reference TRBV7-2 and TRBJ2-1): GAGVSQSPSNKVTEKGKDVELRCDPISGHTALYWYRQSLGQGLEFLIYFQGNSAPDKSGLPSDRFSAERTGGSVSTLTIQRTQQEDSAVYLCASSLRIGNEQFFGPGTRLTVL.